This T cell receptor beta chain comes out of a study of cytomegalovirus exposure and HLA in healthy donors. Study-level background: In terms of ancestry, the Caucasian-associated cluster contained 75% to 90% of the 398 genotyped donors. Study results and limitations: The study flagged about 150 TCR beta chains as cytomegalovirus-associated. The authors reported that TCR beta sequences could predict HLA-A and HLA-B alleles. These predictions were accurate for most subjects in the first cohort.

Worth noting for this clone: Its target is unknown.

Vbeta (60) and Jbeta (13) primers were used in the PCR. The data were produced by immunoSEQ multiplex PCR, yet TCRdb's version contains in-frame clones alone and is incomplete. Of about 110,000 clones in the sample, approximately 74% were seen once. CDR1 is MNHNS, CDR2 SASEGT, per germline. Between the trimmed V and J ends, which lost 6 bases and 0 bases, there was a span of 14 bases. The CDR3 contains 15 residues. Sequencing was carried out using PBMCs. The V call is TRBV6-1, the J call TRBJ1-2; weak D call: TRBD1 (5 bases). This receptor was identified in a woman in her forties in good health and CMV-seropositive. CDR3 nucleotides: TGTGCCAGCAGGGAGGGTGGGGCTTCTAACTATGGCTACACCTTC. It yields the protein CASREGGASNYGYTF.